This TCR beta chain stems from a study of shared clonotypes between healthy human individuals. Study at large: CD4 naive cells filled three plates per donor, CD4 memory three, CD8 naive two and CD8 memory one. Study observations and caveats: Estimated richness values were generally larger in naive subsets than in memory subsets.

Germline V gene lookup returns CDR1 SEHNR and CDR2 FQNEAQ (reference sequence). Trimming cost V 0 bases and J 4 bases, with 13 bases left between them. This CDR3 region has 16 residues. CD45RA-negative memory and CD45RA+ naive subsets were split from the CD4+ cells. The table came from immunoSEQ multiplex PCR; TCRdb's copy has only in-frame clones and leaves some out. The sample has 2 million to 2.5 million clones, about 95% seen once. Concerning this clone itself: What it binds is not known.

This sequence originates from a man between 18 and 29 years old in good health. Sequenced: naive CD4+ T cells sorted from blood. Subset described: CD45RA+ positively selected. The chain carries TRBV7-9 and TRBJ2-1; D is perhaps TRBD2 (6 bases). The CDR3 protein is CASSLAGGVIYNEQFF. Here the CDR3 DNA reads TGTGCCAGCAGCTTAGCGGGGGGAGTTATTTACAATGAGCAGTTCTTC. The variable domain in full, with the rest retrieved from reference TRBV7-9 and TRBJ2-1, is DTGVSQNPRHKITKRGQNVTFRCDPISEHNRLYWYRQTLGQGPEFLTYFQNEAQLEKSRLLSDRFSAERPKGSFSTLEIQRTEQGDSAMYLCASSLAGGVIYNEQFFGPGTRLTVL.